This T cell receptor beta chain originates from a study of cytomegalovirus exposure and HLA in healthy donors (dated by TCRdb to about 2017). Regarding the research as a whole: According to an earlier analysis of several hundred of the donors, about 179 million T cells yielded some 110 million unique TCR beta sequences and about 300 Gb of sequence data. Both class I and class II loci were covered by HLA typing, at four-digit resolution. Donor age, sex, ethnicity and CMV serostatus were compiled together with the repertoire data. In addition to the first cohort of about 650 subjects, a separate validation cohort of 120 different subjects was used. The study combined high-throughput TCR immunosequencing, statistical association of individual TCRs with disease status, and machine learning to predict cytomegalovirus infection status. The study aimed to test whether cataloging public T cell receptors could reveal signatures of past pathogen exposure. The later analysis used no new phenotypic data to find candidate immune exposures, relying instead on TCR beta sequences and their occurrence across donors. Roughly 300 gigabases of sequencing data and around 80 million unique TCR sequences made up an early release that covered about 640 HLA-typed donors. Among around 400 genotyped donors of the cohort, an average of approximately 220,000 unique TCR beta nucleotide sequences was sequenced per donor, of which about 20% were non-productive. Using immunosequencing, the study profiled T cell repertoires from around 670 subjects and related those repertoires to cytomegalovirus serostatus. Every discovery cohort repertoire had been produced on one sequencing platform. About five DR-DQ haplotypes were handled as single units for association and clustering because linkage in the cohort was strong. A later analysis re-analyzed previously published TCR beta repertoires from 650 to 800 donors and added high-resolution HLA genotyping to study TCR occurrence patterns. The genetic ancestry cluster associated with self-reported Caucasian donors included over 65% of the roughly 360 genotyped donors. In an earlier analysis of roughly 600 of the donors, high-throughput TCR beta sequencing was used to judge whether each TCR beta V gene segment behaved as functional or pseudogenic. Genome-wide SNP genotypes for about 65% of the roughly 700 donors were used in a later genetic analysis, which treated that subset as a discovery cohort. The number of typed donors differed by locus: about 620-630 for A, B, C, DRB1 and DQB1; some 540 for DQA1; some 590 for DPA1; and approximately 450 for DPB1.

The CDR3 holds 14 amino acids from the cysteine to the phenylalanine. Only CDR3 DNA remains: 42 bases, in frame from the first base. CDR1 and CDR2 (LNHDA, SQIVND) derive from the germline V gene (reference sequence). V ends up 6 bases short and J 6 bases short, with an unmatched junction base count of 7. Paper-wide results and their limitations: According to a later analysis, most CMV-associated TCR beta chains appeared to be HLA-restricted, and the HLA associations seemed to be driven largely by CMV exposure. At a false discovery rate of 0.05, a later analysis linked about 17,000 TCR beta sequences to specific HLA alleles. A group of highly shared sequence variants was considered likely to be a technical artifact of the sequencing pipeline. The 87-base-pair reads could not distinguish some IMGT-functional V segments, including TRBV6-2 and TRBV6-3, so those segments were excluded. When HLA alleles, especially DR and DQ, strongly co-occurred, attributing TCR associations to individual alleles was difficult. A later genetic analysis associated a missense DCLRE1C variant with V-gene and J-gene trimming of TCR beta chains, and an independent cohort replicated the association. Sequencing depth was assumed to be roughly uniform across donors in the presence/absence analyses, though that assumption may not hold. HLA typing was unavailable for some donors at each locus, so association tests used only the typed subset. In a later analysis, the rate of TCR association differed among HLA loci, with DRB1 alleles having the most associated TCRs and HLA-C alleles having the fewest. Because counts were too low, about 18 rarely observed V segments, including chromosome 9 orphons, were left out of the earlier analysis of a few hundred of the donors. Compared with the roughly 720-donor mean, donors in an Asian-associated ancestry cluster had fewer N-insertions in productive TCRs, according to a later genetic analysis. A later analysis reported that several top co-occurrence clusters appeared linked to parvovirus B19, influenza, CMV and Epstein-Barr virus. A total of roughly 160 TCR beta chains were listed by the study as associated with cytomegalovirus. A further reported finding was that TCR beta sequences accurately predicted the HLA-A and HLA-B alleles for most subjects in the first cohort. Cytomegalovirus status was reported to be diagnosed by the classifier with high specificity and sensitivity in both the original and validation cohorts. In an earlier analysis of roughly 500 of the donors, most TCR beta V segments appeared in productive rearrangements about 87% or about 30% of the time, broadly matching IMGT annotations. CMV serostatus was the only immune exposure information available for the cohort. The authors suggested that the approach could potentially be extended to other disease states and immunological phenotypes. Linkage disequilibrium might explain the correlated functional status among segregating V segments, but an unknown experimental factor could not be ruled out. In a later analysis, HLA-associated TCR beta chains showed more clonal expansion and lower generation probabilities than non-associated chains that were equally common. While some public TCRs were present in many individuals, most TCR sequences turned up only very rarely across donors. Only TCR beta chains were sequenced in this cohort, and the absence of alpha or paired-chain data limited detectable features. A few of the identified cytomegalovirus-associated TCR beta chains were confirmed in vitro to be specific for cytomegalovirus antigens.

With regard to this clone: This clone's antigen is unknown. Per-base qualities were not stored, and no clone one base away is much larger.

The cohort comprised several hundred healthy bone marrow donors. At the time of sampling, every cohort member was nominally healthy, though immune exposures that went unrecorded were likely present. The donor tested CMV seronegative, placing the donor among the approximately 360 seronegative members of the cohort. A peripheral blood sample was collected from each donor, and TCR beta sequencing was performed on peripheral blood mononuclear cells. Genomic DNA extraction from the blood cell samples was performed with the Qiagen DNeasy Blood Extraction Kit. The method behind the library was the immunoSEQ multiplex PCR assay. For the multiplex PCR, a mixture combining 60 forward primers for TCR Vbeta segments and 13 reverse primers for TCR Jbeta segments was used. A multiplex PCR assay on genomic DNA amplified the CDR3 region of rearranged TCR beta genes. Amplified TCR beta libraries were sequenced as 87-base-pair reads on the Illumina HiSeq System. Under the source paper's analysis protocol: A later analysis counted approximately 76 million unique TCR beta chains across the 650 to 800 repertoires, and some 12 million of these chains were shared by at least two donors. A nearest-neighbor algorithm error-corrected the raw reads and collapsed the reads into unique sequences, merging closely related sequences to remove PCR and sequencing errors. CDR3 sequences were aligned to IMGT reference sequences to assign V, D and J gene segments. Each retained sequence needed at least a six-nucleotide match to both a V gene segment and a J gene segment. A rearrangement counted as productive if the CDR3 had no stop codons and remained in frame with V and J, and every other rearrangement counted as non-productive. CDR3 was defined according to IMGT convention as the region running from the second conserved V-encoded cysteine to the conserved J-encoded phenylalanine. In an earlier analysis of some 550 of the donors, sequences lacking an unambiguous match to a single V gene segment were excluded. In an earlier analysis of approximately 610 of the donors, V segments were called functional above 56.7% productive rearrangements and were called segregating when the between-donor standard deviation exceeded 5%. A statistical classification framework was built for diagnosing cytomegalovirus status from the catalog of TCR beta chain sequences. In a later analysis, V and J genes were assigned by comparing TCR nucleotide sequences against IMGT/GENE-DB human TR gene sequences. The TCRdist pipeline was used in a later analysis to assign CDR3 sequences and most-parsimonious VDJ recombination scenarios. In a later analysis, every TCR beta chain was defined by the combination of its CDR3 amino acid sequence and its V-gene family, and reads without a unique V-gene family were dropped. As a way to deal with suspected cross-contamination and a sequencing artifact, a later analysis dropped more than 500 nucleotide sequences that were highly shared and had low generation probability. For each public chain, a later analysis derived a clonal expansion index from normalized ranks of inferred template counts within each repertoire. Generation probabilities in a later analysis came from a VDJ recombination model fitted to out-of-frame rearrangements, and those results were checked against IGoR. A later analysis scored TCR-TCR, TCR-HLA and TCR-CMV co-occurrence with hypergeometric tests, applying a repertoire-size bias correction to TCR pairs. A later analysis estimated false discovery rates by permuting HLA or CMV assignments 20 times. In a later analysis, co-occurring TCRs were grouped using DBSCAN, and TCRdist sequence similarity was added for clustering within HLA-allele-positive subsets. For co-occurrence clustering, repertoires with fewer than 30,000 or more than 120,000 public chains were excluded, along with five or six repertoires with anomalous nucleotide sharing. The table was pulled from immuneACCESS by TCRdb, which kept in-frame rearrangements only. Such tables lose some clones; where checked, under half of the loss comes from unresolved V genes, and the rest has no known cause. V and J calls plus clone size are reproduced from that table; the DNA served to infer D and trimming. In this sample the table shows 95,000 to 100,000 clones, 75% of which occur a single time. Of the sample, 8.5% to 12% falls within the top ten clones.

Sequenced: PBMCs. This sequence uses TRBV19 and TRBJ1-4; 7 central bases correspond to TRBD1. This sequence originates from a man aged 45-65 years in good health and CMV-seronegative. The DNA sequence follows: TGTGCCAGTAGACGCACAGGGGAACATGAAAAACTGTTTTTT. It specifies CASRRTGEHEKLFF.